This T cell receptor beta chain is drawn from a study of blood T cell repertoires in COVID-19. This clone was seen just once. The CDR3 runs to 15 residues. CDR1 and CDR2 (germline): SGHTA, FQGTGA. V was pared by 5 bases and J by 4 bases, with 7 bases of the junction left unmatched. Profiled with immunoSEQ multiplex PCR; TCRdb holds only in-frame clones, not every one. The table has 300,000 to 350,000 clones, 90% seen once. The sequenced sample consisted of PBMCs or T cells enriched from blood (not recorded which). The source of this sequence is a woman between 18 and 29 years old with acute COVID-19. The V call is TRBV7-3, the J call TRBJ2-1; 8 bases align to TRBD2. The CDR3 loop is CASSPKAGVYNEQFF. CDR3 nucleotide sequence: TGTGCCAGCAGCCCCAAAGCGGGAGTTTACAATGAGCAGTTCTTC.